The 6 T cell receptor beta chains listed next were all sequenced from one sample in a study of T cell repertoires in ileal Crohn's disease. Some clones are missing from TCRdb's copy, which holds only in-frame ones; the method was immunoSEQ multiplex PCR. Of 5,000 to 7,000 clones in the sample, 70% to 85% were seen once. The sample was ileal tissue. These receptors came from an adult with Crohn's disease.

This clone has more than one count but fewer than ten. This chain connects TRBV14 to TRBJ2-1; D unresolved. CDR3 length: 12 amino acids. Germline V CDR1 and CDR2: SGHDN, FVKESK. The germline V and J ends were trimmed by 0 bases and 9 bases, with 6 bases remaining between them. The CDR3 bases are TGTGCCAGCAGCCAAGATTCGCGTGAGCAGTTCTTC. Its protein is CASSQDSREQFF.

The chain combines TRBV4-2 with TRBJ2-1, with D perhaps matching TRBD2 (6 bases). CDR1 and CDR2 (germline): LGHNA, YNFKEQ. This CDR3 has 13 residues. Trimming took 2 bases from V and 9 from J, leaving 11 bases between them. This chain's CDR3 is CASSQRGYGEQFF. CDR3 DNA sequence: TGTGCCAGCAGCCAACGGGGGTACGGTGAGCAGTTCTTC.

The chain couples TRBV7-3 to TRBJ2-1; 9 nucleotides agree with TRBD1. Germline V lookup: CDR1 SGHTA, CDR2 FQGTGA. CDR3 size: 16 residues. V lost 2 bases and J lost 7; bases outside the gene matches: 9. The CDR3 spells CASSLSVTGGANEQFF. The CDR3 bases are TGTGCCAGCAGCTTATCGGTGACAGGGGGGGCGAATGAGCAGTTCTTC.

This clone was seen a single time. This sequence joins TRBV6-5 and TRBJ2-3; a weak D match, TRBD2 (5 bases). In germline, CDR1 is MNHEY, CDR2 SVGAGI. The germline V and J ends were trimmed by 6 bases and 4 bases, with 8 bases remaining between them. The CDR3 extends over 12 amino acids. CDR3 sequence reads: CASRAGADTQYF. The CDR3 bases are TGTGCCAGCAGGGCCGGGGCAGATACGCAGTATTTT.

CDR3 sequence reads: CASSDGRDPNIQYF. The CDR3 DNA reads TGTGCCAGCAGTGATGGGCGGGACCCGAACATTCAGTACTTC. The rearrangement joins TRBV6-1 to TRBJ2-4, with D possibly matching TRBD2 (6 bases). The CDR3 is made up of 14 amino acids. Trimming cost V 3 bases and J 7 bases, with 13 bases left between them. CDR1 and CDR2 from the germline V gene are MNHNS and SASEGT.

The chain employs TRBV28 and TRBJ1-5, with D unresolved. Germline V CDR1 and CDR2: MDHEN, SYDVKM. V was clipped by 6 bases and J by 5 bases, with 14 bases between them. CDR3 size: 14 residues. The CDR3 region is CASSDPPGDQPQHF. The CDR3 DNA is TGTGCCAGCAGCGACCCTCCCGGGGATCAGCCCCAGCATTTT. Supplemented by reference TRBV28 and TRBJ1-5, the full variable domain reads DVKVTQSSRYLVKRTGEKVFLECVQDMDHENMFWYRQDPGLGLRLIYFSYDVKMKEKGDIPEGYSVSREKKERFSLILESASTNQTSMYLCASSDPPGDQPQHFGDGTRLSIL.